This TCR beta chain was recorded in a study of blood T cell repertoires in COVID-19. Turning to the study itself: Spain, Italy and the United States supplied samples that represented acute and convalescent COVID-19. T cells, B-cell-depleted T cells, or PBMCs provided the cDNA or gDNA that served as material.

This clone was observed once. In germline, CDR1 is SGHTA, CDR2 FQGNSA. The CDR3 covers 15 residues. The J segment lost 7 bases and the V segment lost 3 bases, leaving 6 bases of the junction unmatched. Some clones are missing from TCRdb's copy, which holds only in-frame ones; the method was immunoSEQ multiplex PCR. Among about 230,000 clones listed, approximately 88% were seen once. Individuals drawn from approximately 26 US areas were about 18 to 100 years old. Cohorts were determined from participant-reported clinical history. This chain links TRBV7-2 with TRBJ2-1; 10 bases line up with TRBD2. The source is a woman in her thirties or forties with acute COVID-19. Sequencing was performed on PBMCs or T cells enriched from blood (not recorded which). The CDR3 DNA sequence: TGTGCCAGCAGCTTCCCAGCGGGGGGGAGGAATGAGCAGTTCTTC. Its translation is CASSFPAGGRNEQFF.